This T cell receptor beta chain was retrieved from a study of cytomegalovirus exposure and HLA in healthy donors. V was clipped by 7 bases and J by 0 bases; unmatched bases: 4. The CDR3 is 15 amino acids. Germline values: CDR1 MDHEN, CDR2 SYDVKM. PCR employed 60 Vbeta and 13 Jbeta primers. Some clones are missing from TCRdb's copy, which holds only in-frame ones; the method was immunoSEQ multiplex PCR. Here the sample spans more than 200,000 clones, almost 80% being singletons. The chain is built from TRBV28 and TRBJ2-2, with 8 bases matching TRBD1. The clonotype originates from a man younger than 35 in good health and CMV-seronegative. The sequenced sample consisted of PBMCs. CDR3 sequence: CASTRQGSNTGELFF. CDR3 DNA: TGTGCCAGCACCCGACAGGGGTCGAACACCGGGGAGCTGTTTTTT.